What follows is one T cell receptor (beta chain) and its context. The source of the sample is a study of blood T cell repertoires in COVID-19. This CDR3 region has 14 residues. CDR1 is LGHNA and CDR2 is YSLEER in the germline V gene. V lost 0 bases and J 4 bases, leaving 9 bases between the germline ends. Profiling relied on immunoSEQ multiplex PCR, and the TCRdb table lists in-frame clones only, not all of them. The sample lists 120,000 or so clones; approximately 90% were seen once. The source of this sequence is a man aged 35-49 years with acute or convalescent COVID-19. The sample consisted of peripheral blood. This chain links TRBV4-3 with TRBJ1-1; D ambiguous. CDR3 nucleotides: TGCGCCAGCAGCCAAGATTGGAGTGGCACTGAAGCTTTCTTT. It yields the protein CASSQDWSGTEAFF.